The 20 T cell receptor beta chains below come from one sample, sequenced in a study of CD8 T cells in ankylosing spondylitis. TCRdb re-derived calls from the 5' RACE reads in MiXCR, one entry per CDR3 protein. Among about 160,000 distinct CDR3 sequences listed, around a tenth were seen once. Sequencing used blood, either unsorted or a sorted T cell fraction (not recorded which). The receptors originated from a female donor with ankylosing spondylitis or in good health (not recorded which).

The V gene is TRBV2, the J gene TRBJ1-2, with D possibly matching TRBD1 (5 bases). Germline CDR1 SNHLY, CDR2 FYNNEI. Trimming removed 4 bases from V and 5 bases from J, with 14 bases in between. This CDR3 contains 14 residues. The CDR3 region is CASSVRDVDYGYTF. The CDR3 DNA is TGTGCCAGCAGTGTTAGGGACGTCGATTATGGCTACACCTTC.

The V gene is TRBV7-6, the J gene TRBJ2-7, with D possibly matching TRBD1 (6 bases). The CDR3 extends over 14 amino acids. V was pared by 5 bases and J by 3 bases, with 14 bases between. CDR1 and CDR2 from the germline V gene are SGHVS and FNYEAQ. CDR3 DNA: TGTGCCAGCAGCGCCCAGGGACAAGTCTACGAGCAGTACTTC. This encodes CASSAQGQVYEQYF.

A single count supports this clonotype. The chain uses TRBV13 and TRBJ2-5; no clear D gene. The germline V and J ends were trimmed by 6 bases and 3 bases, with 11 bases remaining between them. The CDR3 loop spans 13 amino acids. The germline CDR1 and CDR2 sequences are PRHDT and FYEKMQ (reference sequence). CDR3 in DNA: TGTGCCAGCAGACTCGGCACAAAAGAGACCCAGTACTTC. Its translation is CASRLGTKETQYF.

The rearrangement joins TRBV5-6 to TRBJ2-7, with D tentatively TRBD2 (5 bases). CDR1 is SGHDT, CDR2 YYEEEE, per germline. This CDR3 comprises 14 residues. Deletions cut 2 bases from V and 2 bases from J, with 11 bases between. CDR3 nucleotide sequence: TGTGCCAGCAGCTTTCTAGCCGGGGCCTACGAGCAGTACTTC. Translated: CASSFLAGAYEQYF.

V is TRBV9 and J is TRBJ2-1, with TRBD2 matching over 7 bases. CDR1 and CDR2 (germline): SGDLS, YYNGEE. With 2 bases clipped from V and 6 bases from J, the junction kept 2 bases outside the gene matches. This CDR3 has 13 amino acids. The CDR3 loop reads CASSVGTTNEQFF. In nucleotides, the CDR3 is TGTGCCAGCAGCGTTGGGACTACCAATGAGCAGTTCTTC.

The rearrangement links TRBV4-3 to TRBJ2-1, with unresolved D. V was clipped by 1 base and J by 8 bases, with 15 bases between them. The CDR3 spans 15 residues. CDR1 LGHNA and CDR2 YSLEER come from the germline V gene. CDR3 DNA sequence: TGCGCCAGCAGCCAAGCACTCAATCGCCGCTATGAGCAGTTCTTC. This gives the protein CASSQALNRRYEQFF.

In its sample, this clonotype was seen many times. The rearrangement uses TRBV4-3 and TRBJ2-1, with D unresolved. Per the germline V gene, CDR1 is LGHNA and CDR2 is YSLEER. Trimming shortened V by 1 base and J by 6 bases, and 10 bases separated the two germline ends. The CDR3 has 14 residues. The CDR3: CASSQVVNSNEQFF. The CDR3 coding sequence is TGCGCCAGCAGCCAAGTGGTAAACTCCAATGAGCAGTTCTTC.

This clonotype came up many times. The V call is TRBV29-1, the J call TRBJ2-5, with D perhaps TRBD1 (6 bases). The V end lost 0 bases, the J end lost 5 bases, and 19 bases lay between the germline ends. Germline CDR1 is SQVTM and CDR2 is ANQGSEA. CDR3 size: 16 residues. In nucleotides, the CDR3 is TGCAGCGTTGAAGAAGGTAGAGGGACACCCTCGGAGACCCAGTACTTC. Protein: CSVEEGRGTPSETQYF.

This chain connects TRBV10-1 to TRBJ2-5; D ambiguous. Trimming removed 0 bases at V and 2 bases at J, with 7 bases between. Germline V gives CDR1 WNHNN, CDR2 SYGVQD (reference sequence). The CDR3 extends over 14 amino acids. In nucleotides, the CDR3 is TGCGCCAGCAGTGAGTCGACCAGGCAAGAGACCCAGTACTTC. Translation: CASSESTRQETQYF.

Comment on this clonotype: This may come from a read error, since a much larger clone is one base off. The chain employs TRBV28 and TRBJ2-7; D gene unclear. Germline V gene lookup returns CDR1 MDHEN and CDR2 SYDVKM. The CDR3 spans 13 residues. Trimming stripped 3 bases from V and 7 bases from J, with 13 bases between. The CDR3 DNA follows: TGTGCCAGCAGTTTGAACTGCGCGCGGGAGCAGTACTTC. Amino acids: CASSLNCAREQYF.

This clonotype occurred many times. CDR3 in DNA: TGTGCCAGCAGCTCGACAGCTAATGAGCAGTTCTTC. It encodes CASSSTANEQFF. The chain recombines TRBV7-9 with TRBJ2-1; perhaps TRBD1 as D (5 bases). Between the trimmed V and J ends, which lost 4 bases and 7 bases, there was a span of 8 bases. The CDR3 length is 12 residues. The germline CDR1 and CDR2 sequences are SEHNR and FQNEAQ (reference sequence).

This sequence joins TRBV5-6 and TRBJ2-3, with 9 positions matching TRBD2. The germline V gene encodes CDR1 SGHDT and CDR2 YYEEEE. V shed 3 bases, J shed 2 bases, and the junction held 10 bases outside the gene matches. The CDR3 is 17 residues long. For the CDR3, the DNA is TGTGCCAGCAGCTGGAATCCCGGGACTAGCATCACAGATACGCAGTATTTT. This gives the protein CASSWNPGTSITDTQYF.

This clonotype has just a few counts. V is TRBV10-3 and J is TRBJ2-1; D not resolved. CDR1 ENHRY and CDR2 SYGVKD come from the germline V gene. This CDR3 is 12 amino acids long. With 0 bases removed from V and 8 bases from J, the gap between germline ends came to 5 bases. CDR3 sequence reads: CAISESYDEQFF. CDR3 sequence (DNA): TGTGCCATCAGTGAGTCGTACGATGAGCAGTTCTTC.

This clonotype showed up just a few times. CDR3: CASRGGEELFF. CDR3 coding DNA: TGCGCCAGCAGAGGAGGAGAGGAGCTGTTTTTT. The gene calls are TRBV4-1 and TRBJ2-2, with a tentative D call TRBD2 (5 bases). CDR3 length equals 11 residues. Trimming cost V 6 bases and J 10 bases, with 9 bases left between them. Germline V gene sequence: CDR1 MGHRA, CDR2 YSYEKL.

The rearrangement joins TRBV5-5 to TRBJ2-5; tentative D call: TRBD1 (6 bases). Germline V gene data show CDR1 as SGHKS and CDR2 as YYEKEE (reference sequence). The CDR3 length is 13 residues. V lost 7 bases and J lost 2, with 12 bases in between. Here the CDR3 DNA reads TGTGCCAGCTGGGGGCGGCCACAAGAGACCCAGTACTTC. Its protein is CASWGRPQETQYF.

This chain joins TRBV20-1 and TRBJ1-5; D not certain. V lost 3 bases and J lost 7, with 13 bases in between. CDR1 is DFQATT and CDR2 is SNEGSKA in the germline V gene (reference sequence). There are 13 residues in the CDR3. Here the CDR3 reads CSARTGFGQPQHF. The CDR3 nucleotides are TGCAGTGCTAGGACGGGCTTTGGGCAGCCCCAGCATTTT.

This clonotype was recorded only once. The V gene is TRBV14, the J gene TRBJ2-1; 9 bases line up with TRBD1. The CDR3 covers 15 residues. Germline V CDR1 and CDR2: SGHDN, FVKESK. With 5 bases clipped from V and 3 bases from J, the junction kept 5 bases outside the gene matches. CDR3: CASSEPGQGYNEQFF. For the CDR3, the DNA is TGTGCCAGCAGCGAACCGGGACAGGGCTACAATGAGCAGTTCTTC.

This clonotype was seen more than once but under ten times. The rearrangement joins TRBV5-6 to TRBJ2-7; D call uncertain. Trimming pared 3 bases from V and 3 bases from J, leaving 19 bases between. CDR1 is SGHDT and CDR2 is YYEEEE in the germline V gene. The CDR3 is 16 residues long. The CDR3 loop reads CASSSTFGTAHYEQYF. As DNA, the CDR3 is TGTGCCAGCAGCTCGACCTTCGGAACCGCGCACTACGAGCAGTACTTC.

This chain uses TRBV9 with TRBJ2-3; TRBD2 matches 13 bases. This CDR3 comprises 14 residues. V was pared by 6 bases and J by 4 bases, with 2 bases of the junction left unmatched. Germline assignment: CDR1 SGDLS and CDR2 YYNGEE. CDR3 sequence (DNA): TGTGCCAGCAACGGACTAGCGGGAGCAGATACGCAGTATTTT. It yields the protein CASNGLAGADTQYF. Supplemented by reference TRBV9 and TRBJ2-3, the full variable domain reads DSGVTQTPKHLITATGQRVTLRCSPRSGDLSVYWYQQSLDQGLQFLIQYYNGEERAKGNILERFSAQQFPDLHSELNLSSLELGDSALYFCASNGLAGADTQYFGPGTRLTVL.

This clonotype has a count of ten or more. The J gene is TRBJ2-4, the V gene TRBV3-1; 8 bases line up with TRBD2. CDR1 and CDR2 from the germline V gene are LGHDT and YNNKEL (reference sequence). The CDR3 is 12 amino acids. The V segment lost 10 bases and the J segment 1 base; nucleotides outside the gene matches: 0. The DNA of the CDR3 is TGTGCCACGGGAGGGGCCAAAAACATTCAGTACTTC. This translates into CATGGAKNIQYF. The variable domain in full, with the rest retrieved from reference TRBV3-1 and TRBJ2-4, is DTAVSQTPKYLVTQMGNDKSIKCEQNLGHDTMYWYKQDSKKFLKIMFSYNNKELIINETVPNRFSPKSPDKAHLNLHINSLELGDSAVYFCATGGAKNIQYFGAGTRLSVL.